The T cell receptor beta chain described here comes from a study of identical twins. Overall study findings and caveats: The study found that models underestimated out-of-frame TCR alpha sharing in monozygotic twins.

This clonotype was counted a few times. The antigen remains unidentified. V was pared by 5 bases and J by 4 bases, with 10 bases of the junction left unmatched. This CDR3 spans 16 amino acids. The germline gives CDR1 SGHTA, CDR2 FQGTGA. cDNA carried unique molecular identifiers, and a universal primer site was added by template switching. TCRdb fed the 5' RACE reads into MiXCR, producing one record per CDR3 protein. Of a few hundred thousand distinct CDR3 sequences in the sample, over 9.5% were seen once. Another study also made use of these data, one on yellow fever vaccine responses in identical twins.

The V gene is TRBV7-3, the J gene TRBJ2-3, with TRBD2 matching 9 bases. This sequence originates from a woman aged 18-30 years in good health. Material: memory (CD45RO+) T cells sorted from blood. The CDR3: CASSPLLAGRADTQYF. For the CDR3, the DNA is TGTGCCAGCAGCCCCTTACTAGCGGGTCGGGCAGATACGCAGTATTTT. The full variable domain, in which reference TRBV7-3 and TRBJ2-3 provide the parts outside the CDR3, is GAGVSQTPSNKVTEKGKYVELRCDPISGHTALYWYRQSLGQGPEFLIYFQGTGAADDSGLPNDRFFAVRPEGSVSTLKIQRTERGDSAVYLCASSPLLAGRADTQYFGPGTRLTVL.